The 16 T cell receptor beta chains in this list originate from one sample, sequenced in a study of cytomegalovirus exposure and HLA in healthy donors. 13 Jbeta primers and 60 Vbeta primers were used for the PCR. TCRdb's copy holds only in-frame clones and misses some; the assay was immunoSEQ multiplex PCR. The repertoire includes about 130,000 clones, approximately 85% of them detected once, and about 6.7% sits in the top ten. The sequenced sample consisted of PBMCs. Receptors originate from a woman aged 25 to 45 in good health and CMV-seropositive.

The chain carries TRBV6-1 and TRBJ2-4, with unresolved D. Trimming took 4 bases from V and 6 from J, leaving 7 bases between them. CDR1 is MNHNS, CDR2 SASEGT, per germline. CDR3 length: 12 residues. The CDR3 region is CASSGAPNIQYF. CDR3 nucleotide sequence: TGTGCCAGCAGTGGGGCCCCAAACATTCAGTACTTC.

CDR3 bases: TGTGCCAGCAGCTTAACAGTTCTTAGCAATCAGCCCCAGCATTTT. As protein: CASSLTVLSNQPQHF. This chain uses TRBV5-5 with TRBJ1-5; D remains ambiguous. The CDR3 extends over 15 amino acids. The V end lost 2 bases, the J end lost 0 bases, and 9 bases lay between the germline ends. Germline V CDR1 and CDR2: SGHKS, YYEKEE (reference sequence).

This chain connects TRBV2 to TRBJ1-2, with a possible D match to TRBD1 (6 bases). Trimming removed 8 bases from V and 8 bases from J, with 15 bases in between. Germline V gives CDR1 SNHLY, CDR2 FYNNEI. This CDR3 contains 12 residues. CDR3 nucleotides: TGTGCCAGCGCCAAGTCCAGGGGCGGCTACACCTTC. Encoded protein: CASAKSRGGYTF.

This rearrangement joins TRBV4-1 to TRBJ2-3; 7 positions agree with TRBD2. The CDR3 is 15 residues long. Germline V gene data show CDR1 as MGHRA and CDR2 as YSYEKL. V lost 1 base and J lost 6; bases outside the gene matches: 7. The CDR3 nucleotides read TGCGCCAGCAGCCAAGGATACTCCGGGGGGGATACGCAGTATTTT. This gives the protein CASSQGYSGGDTQYF.

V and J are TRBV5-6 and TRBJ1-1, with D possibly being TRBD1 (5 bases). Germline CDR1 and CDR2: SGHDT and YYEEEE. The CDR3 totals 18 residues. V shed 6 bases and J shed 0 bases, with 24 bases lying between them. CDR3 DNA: TGTGCCAGCACCTCCTTTATGGGGGGGGTGGGGATGAACACTGAAGCTTTCTTT. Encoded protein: CASTSFMGGVGMNTEAFF.

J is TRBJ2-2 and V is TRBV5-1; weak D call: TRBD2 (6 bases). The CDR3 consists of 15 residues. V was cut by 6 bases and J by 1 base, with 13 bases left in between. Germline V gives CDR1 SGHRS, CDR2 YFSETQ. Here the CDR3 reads CASTGNGGNTGELFF. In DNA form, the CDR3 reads TGCGCCAGCACGGGAAACGGGGGGAACACCGGGGAGCTGTTTTTT.

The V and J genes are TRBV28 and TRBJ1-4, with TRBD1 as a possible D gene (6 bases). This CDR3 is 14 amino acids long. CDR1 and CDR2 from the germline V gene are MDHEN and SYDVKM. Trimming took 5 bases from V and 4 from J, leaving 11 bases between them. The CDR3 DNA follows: TGTGCCAGCAGTGGACAGCCCCTTAATGAAAAACTGTTTTTT. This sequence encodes CASSGQPLNEKLFF.

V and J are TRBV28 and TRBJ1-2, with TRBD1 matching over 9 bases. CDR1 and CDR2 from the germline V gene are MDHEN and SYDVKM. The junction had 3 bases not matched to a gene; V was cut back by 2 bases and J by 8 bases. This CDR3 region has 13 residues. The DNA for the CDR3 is TGTGCCAGCAGTTTAGGGACAGGGACCGGCTACACCTTC. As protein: CASSLGTGTGYTF.

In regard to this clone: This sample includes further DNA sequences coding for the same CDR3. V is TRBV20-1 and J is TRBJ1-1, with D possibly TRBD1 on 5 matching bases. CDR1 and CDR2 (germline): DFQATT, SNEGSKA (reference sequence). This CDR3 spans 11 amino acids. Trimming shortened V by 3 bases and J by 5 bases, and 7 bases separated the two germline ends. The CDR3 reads CSASGGTEAFF. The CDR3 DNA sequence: TGCAGTGCTAGTGGGGGGACTGAAGCTTTCTTT.

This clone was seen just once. CDR3 loop: CASAEARGYGYTF. CDR3 DNA: TGCGCCAGCGCCGAGGCCCGAGGATATGGCTACACCTTC. The V call is TRBV5-1, the J call TRBJ1-2; unclear D gene. The CDR3 has 13 amino acids. The ends were cut back, 7 bases at V and 5 bases at J, with 15 bases in the middle. CDR1 is SGHRS, CDR2 YFSETQ, per germline.

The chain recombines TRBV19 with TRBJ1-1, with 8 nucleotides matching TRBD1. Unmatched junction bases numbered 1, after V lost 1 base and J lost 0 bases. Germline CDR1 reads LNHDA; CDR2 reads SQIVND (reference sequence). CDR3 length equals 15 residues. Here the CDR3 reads CASSIGTGLNTEAFF. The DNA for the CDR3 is TGTGCCAGTAGTATAGGGACAGGGCTGAACACTGAAGCTTTCTTT.

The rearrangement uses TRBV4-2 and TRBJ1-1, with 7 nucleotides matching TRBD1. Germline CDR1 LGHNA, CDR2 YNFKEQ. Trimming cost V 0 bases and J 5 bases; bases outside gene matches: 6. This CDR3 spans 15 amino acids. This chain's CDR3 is CASSQEGRGVTEAFF. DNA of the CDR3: TGTGCCAGCAGCCAAGAGGGCAGGGGGGTAACTGAAGCTTTCTTT.

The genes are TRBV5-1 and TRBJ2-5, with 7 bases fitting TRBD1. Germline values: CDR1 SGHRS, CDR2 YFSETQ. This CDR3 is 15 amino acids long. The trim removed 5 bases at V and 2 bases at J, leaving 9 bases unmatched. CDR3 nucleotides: TGCGCCAGCAGTACGAGTCCGGGACAGCAAGAGACCCAGTACTTC. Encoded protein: CASSTSPGQQETQYF. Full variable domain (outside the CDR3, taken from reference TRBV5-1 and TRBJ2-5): KAGVTQTPRYLIKTRGQQVTLSCSPISGHRSVSWYQQTPGQGLQFLFEYFSETQRNKGNFPGRFSGRQFSNSRSEMNVSTLELGDSALYLCASSTSPGQQETQYFGPGTRLLVL.

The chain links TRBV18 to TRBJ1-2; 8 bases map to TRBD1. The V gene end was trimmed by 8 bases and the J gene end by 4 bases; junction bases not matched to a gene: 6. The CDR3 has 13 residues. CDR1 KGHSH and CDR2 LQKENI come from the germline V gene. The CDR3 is CASGSQGAYGYTF. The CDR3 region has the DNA TGTGCCAGCGGTTCCCAGGGGGCCTATGGCTACACCTTC.

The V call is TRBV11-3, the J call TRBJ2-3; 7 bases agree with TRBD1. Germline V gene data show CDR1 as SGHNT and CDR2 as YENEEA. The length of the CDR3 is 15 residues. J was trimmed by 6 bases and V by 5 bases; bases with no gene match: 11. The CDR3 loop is CASSQTGIQGDTQYF. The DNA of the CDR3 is TGTGCCAGCAGCCAGACAGGGATCCAGGGGGATACGCAGTATTTT.

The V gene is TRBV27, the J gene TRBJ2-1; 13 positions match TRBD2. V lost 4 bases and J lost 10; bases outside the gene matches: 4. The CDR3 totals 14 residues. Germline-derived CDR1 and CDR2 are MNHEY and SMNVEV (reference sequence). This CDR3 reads CASSSRLAGGEQFF. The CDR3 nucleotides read TGTGCCAGCAGTTCCCGACTAGCGGGGGGCGAGCAGTTCTTC.